The 26 T cell receptor beta chains in this list originate from one sample, sequenced in a study of T cells after yellow fever vaccination. Each CDR3 protein gets one entry after TCRdb re-called the 5' RACE reads with MiXCR. The sample has about 260,000 distinct CDR3 sequences, approximately 3.5% seen once. The material was PBMCs, obtained 15 days after the yellow fever booster vaccination. The receptor set was obtained from a young man who received the YFV17D yellow fever vaccine.

This clonotype was recorded at least ten times. The V gene is TRBV7-2, the J gene TRBJ1-2, with D possibly being TRBD1 (6 bases). Trimming shortened V by 5 bases and J by 8 bases, and 21 bases separated the two germline ends. This CDR3 is 15 amino acids long. Germline CDR1 reads SGHTA; CDR2 reads FQGNSA. The CDR3 sequence: CASSLGAGALFGYTF. The CDR3 DNA follows: TGTGCCAGCAGCCTAGGGGCGGGGGCCCTTTTCGGCTACACCTTC. The variable domain in full, with the rest retrieved from reference TRBV7-2 and TRBJ1-2, is GAGVSQSPSNKVTEKGKDVELRCDPISGHTALYWYRQSLGQGLEFLIYFQGNSAPDKSGLPSDRFSAERTGGSVSTLTIQRTQQEDSAVYLCASSLGAGALFGYTFGSGTRLTVV.

This clonotype was seen many times. The chain uses TRBV3-2 and TRBJ2-5; the listed D gene, TRBD1, was not tested against the DNA. TRBV3-2 represents a pseudogene. The CDR3 consists of 14 residues. CDR3 coding DNA: TGTGCCAGCACCCCGACCCCCTGGCGAGAGACCCAGTACTTC. Translation: CASTPTPWRETQYF.

This chain uses TRBV12-3 or TRBV12-4 with TRBJ2-3, with TRBD2 matching 12 bases. V shed 5 bases and J 0 bases; nucleotides not matched to a gene: 6. The CDR3 consists of 17 residues. CDR3: CASSPGLAGGSTDTQYF. In DNA form, the CDR3 reads TGTGCCAGCAGTCCCGGGCTAGCGGGGGGGAGCACAGATACGCAGTATTTT.

This clonotype has a count of ten or more. The rearrangement links TRBV7-2 to TRBJ1-2; D not resolved. The CDR3 has 11 amino acids. Germline CDR1 and CDR2: SGHTA and FQGNSA. V was cut by 2 bases and J by 9 bases, with 7 bases left in between. The CDR3 DNA follows: TGTGCCAGCAGCTTAATGAAAAGCTACACCTTC. It specifies CASSLMKSYTF. The full variable domain, rest sourced from reference TRBV7-2 and TRBJ1-2, is GAGVSQSPSNKVTEKGKDVELRCDPISGHTALYWYRQSLGQGLEFLIYFQGNSAPDKSGLPSDRFSAERTGGSVSTLTIQRTQQEDSAVYLCASSLMKSYTFGSGTRLTVV.

This clonotype occurred many times. The chain carries TRBV4-1 and TRBJ1-4; D possibly corresponds to TRBD1 (6 bases). Germline V gene lookup returns CDR1 MGHRA and CDR2 YSYEKL. Trimming cost V 1 base and J 8 bases, with 8 bases left between them. The CDR3 is 13 residues long. The CDR3 protein is CASSQVRGEKLFF. The CDR3 coding sequence is TGCGCCAGCAGCCAAGTCAGGGGAGAAAAACTGTTTTTT.

Ten or more counts support this clonotype. In DNA form, the CDR3 reads TGCAGTGCTAAACGGGACGCGGCCTATAATTCACCCCTCCACTTT. Protein product: CSAKRDAAYNSPLHF. This chain uses TRBV20-1 with TRBJ1-6; D might be TRBD1 (5 bases). The V gene's germline CDR1 is DFQATT and CDR2 SNEGSKA (reference sequence). V dropped 4 bases and J dropped 2 bases, with 12 bases sitting between them. The CDR3 has 15 amino acids.

In this sample, this clonotype turned up many times. The CDR3 bases are TGTGCCAGCAGCTTAGTGTCTCTAGCGGCCTACAATGAGCAGTTCTTC. Protein: CASSLVSLAAYNEQFF. V usage is TRBV7-2 and J usage is TRBJ2-1, with 7 positions matching TRBD2. Per germline, CDR1 SGHTA and CDR2 FQGNSA. The V segment lost 1 base and the J segment 2 bases; nucleotides outside the gene matches: 5. The length of the CDR3 is 16 residues.

This clonotype was seen repeatedly, ten times or more. The V gene is TRBV6-5, the J gene TRBJ2-3; 8 positions agree with TRBD2. Trimming took 10 bases from V and 3 from J; bases not matched to a gene: 6. This CDR3 is built from 13 residues. Per the germline V gene, CDR1 is MNHEY and CDR2 is SVGAGI. CDR3 protein: CATRGGPTDTQYF. The CDR3 bases are TGTGCCACCCGGGGGGGCCCAACAGATACGCAGTATTTT.

There are many counts of this clonotype. This sequence joins TRBV15 and TRBJ1-1; 7 bases map to TRBD1. The CDR3 has 16 amino acids. V lost 1 base to trimming and J lost 0 bases; unmatched junction nucleotides: 5. Germline V lookup: CDR1 LNHNV, CDR2 YYDKDF (reference sequence). The CDR3 loop is CATSRGRQGVNTEAFF. DNA for the CDR3: TGTGCCACCAGCAGAGGAAGACAGGGAGTGAACACTGAAGCTTTCTTT.

This clonotype has a count of ten or more. The chain joins TRBV7-2 to TRBJ2-1, with TRBD2 identical over 14 bases. The CDR3 length is 17 residues. V was clipped by 4 bases and J by 8 bases; unmatched bases: 10. Germline CDR1 and CDR2: SGHTA and FQGNSA. The CDR3 nucleotides read TGTGCCAGCAGCTCACCGTCGGGGACTAGCGGGGGCCATGAGCAGTTCTTC. Residues: CASSSPSGTSGGHEQFF.

In its sample, this clonotype was seen many times. The genes are TRBV5-1 and TRBJ1-6; D perhaps matches TRBD1 (5 bases). The CDR3 has 14 amino acids. The V and J ends lost 2 bases and 14 bases respectively, with 17 bases between them. CDR1 is SGHRS and CDR2 is YFSETQ in the germline V gene. The CDR3 bases are TGCGCCAGCAGCTTCGGGACGCCTCGGGGGGCCCTCCACTTT. Translating gives CASSFGTPRGALHF.

The table lists this clonotype with many counts. The chain recombines TRBV7-9 with TRBJ2-3; 7 nucleotides line up with TRBD1. In germline, CDR1 is SEHNR, CDR2 FQNEAQ (reference sequence). V lost 4 bases, J lost 0 bases, and 1 base stayed unmatched. This CDR3 spans 14 amino acids. For the CDR3, the DNA is TGTGCCAGCAGCTGGGGACAGAGCACAGATACGCAGTATTTT. Translating it yields CASSWGQSTDTQYF.

This clonotype was counted ten times or more. In nucleotides, the CDR3 is TGTGCCAGCAGCCGGCCGGGACTTGGCTCCTACGAGCAGTACTTC. Translated, it gives CASSRPGLGSYEQYF. The chain uses TRBV7-2 and TRBJ2-7; TRBD2 might be the D (6 bases). Trimming cost V 5 bases and J 0 bases, with 14 bases left between them. The CDR3 consists of 15 residues. Per germline, CDR1 SGHTA and CDR2 FQGNSA.

Many counts were recorded for this clonotype. The chain employs TRBV5-5 and TRBJ2-1; D is possibly TRBD1 (5 bases). V gave up 2 bases and J gave up 6 bases, with 9 bases separating them. CDR3 length: 13 amino acids. The germline CDR1 and CDR2 sequences are SGHKS and YYEKEE (reference sequence). Written as DNA, the CDR3 is TGTGCCAGCAGCTTTGGGGCGGCCAATGAGCAGTTCTTC. This codes for CASSFGAANEQFF. The entire variable domain, with the rest obtained from reference TRBV5-5 and TRBJ2-1, is as follows: DAGVTQSPTHLIKTRGQQVTLRCSPISGHKSVSWYQQVLGQGPQFIFQYYEKEERGRGNFPDRFSARQFPNYSSELNVNALLLGDSALYLCASSFGAANEQFFGPGTRLTVL.

This clonotype was counted ten times or more. The genes are TRBV15 and TRBJ2-3; D is uncertain. The germline V and J ends were trimmed by 9 bases and 4 bases, with 14 bases remaining between them. CDR1 LNHNV and CDR2 YYDKDF come from the germline V gene (reference sequence). The CDR3 loop spans 13 amino acids. CDR3 sequence reads: CATAPFGADTQYF. CDR3 sequence (DNA): TGTGCCACAGCGCCCTTTGGGGCAGATACGCAGTATTTT.

This clonotype was counted ten times or more. The chain uses TRBV20-1 and TRBJ2-3, with D perhaps TRBD2 (7 bases). Between the trimmed V and J ends, which lost 6 bases and 5 bases, there was a span of 18 bases. This CDR3 has 14 amino acids. The germline V gene encodes CDR1 DFQATT and CDR2 SNEGSKA (reference sequence). CDR3 residues: CSASERGAVDTQYF. The CDR3 DNA reads TGCAGTGCCTCGGAACGGGGGGCCGTAGATACGCAGTATTTT.

This clonotype was detected many times. This sequence joins TRBV5-6 and TRBJ2-7, with TRBD1 as a possible D gene (6 bases). Germline-derived CDR1 and CDR2 are SGHDT and YYEEEE. The CDR3 sequence is 14 residues long. V was pared by 1 base and J by 3 bases, with 11 bases between. This chain's CDR3 is CASSLSGRGYEQYF. CDR3 in DNA: TGTGCCAGCAGCTTGTCGGGCAGGGGCTACGAGCAGTACTTC.

This clonotype was seen ten or more times. The chain recombines TRBV29-1 with TRBJ2-5; TRBD2 aligns across 8 bases. CDR1 SQVTM and CDR2 ANQGSEA come from the germline V gene. V lost 0 bases, J lost 5 bases, and 8 bases stayed unmatched. The CDR3 loop spans 15 amino acids. For the CDR3, the DNA is TGCAGCGTTGAAGATGGGCGGGGGGCCTGGGAGACCCAGTACTTC. Translation gives CSVEDGRGAWETQYF.

This clonotype was detected many times. The chain's CDR3 is CASSQVVLGAPGGLNTEAFF. For the CDR3, the DNA is TGCGCCAGCAGCCAAGTAGTTTTGGGAGCTCCGGGGGGATTGAACACTGAAGCTTTCTTT. This rearrangement joins TRBV4-1 to TRBJ1-1, with a possible D match to TRBD1 (5 bases). V lost 1 base to trimming and J lost 0 bases, with 24 bases between them. The germline V gene encodes CDR1 MGHRA and CDR2 YSYEKL. CDR3 length equals 20 residues.

This clonotype was observed many times. The chain carries TRBV24-1 and TRBJ2-2; 7 nucleotides agree with TRBD2. Germline V gives CDR1 KGHDR, CDR2 SFDVKD. The CDR3 is 16 amino acids. Trimming removed 5 bases from V and 1 base from J; junction bases left unmatched: 6. The DNA for the CDR3 is TGTGCCACCAGTGTTACTAAGCGGGGGAACACCGGGGAGCTGTTTTTT. This codes for CATSVTKRGNTGELFF.

A word on this clonotype: A much bigger clone sits one base away, suggesting this may be a read error. The rearrangement joins TRBV20-1 to TRBJ1-4; maybe TRBD1 (6 bases). Germline CDR1 DFQATT, CDR2 SNEGSKA (reference sequence). The CDR3 is 14 residues long. CDR3 sequence: CAGEGEPLYVKLFF. As DNA, the CDR3 is TGCGCCGGGGAGGGGGAGCCGCTATATGTAAAACTGTTTTTT.

This clonotype was seen at least ten times. The chain recombines TRBV5-1 with TRBJ1-1, with a weak D call TRBD1 (6 bases). Deletions cut 4 bases from V and 1 base from J, with 14 bases between. The CDR3 runs 15 residues. Germline assignment: CDR1 SGHRS and CDR2 YFSETQ. The CDR3 here is CASSPAGGQNTEAFF. CDR3 nucleotide sequence: TGCGCCAGCAGCCCCGCCGGGGGGCAGAACACTGAAGCTTTCTTT.

This clonotype was counted between two and nine times. The chain couples TRBV12-3 or TRBV12-4 to TRBJ1-1, with a tentative D call TRBD1 (5 bases). V was shortened by 7 bases and J by 0 bases, with 12 bases between the two germline ends. The CDR3 runs 14 residues. CDR3 amino acids: CASNHRRMNTEAFF. DNA of the CDR3: TGTGCCAGCAACCACAGGAGAATGAACACTGAAGCTTTCTTT.

This clonotype has at least ten counts. J is TRBJ2-5 and V is TRBV5-1, with no clear D. The germline gives CDR1 SGHRS, CDR2 YFSETQ. V lost 0 bases and J 4 bases, leaving 16 bases between the germline ends. This CDR3 contains 16 residues. The CDR3 DNA reads TGCGCCAGCAGCTTGGGAAGGGTTCCATGGAGAGAGACCCAGTACTTC. Encoded protein: CASSLGRVPWRETQYF.

The chain is built from TRBV9 and TRBJ2-5; D might be TRBD2 (7 bases). The CDR3 is 15 residues long. Trimming removed 0 bases from V and 6 bases from J, with 15 bases in between. Germline V gives CDR1 SGDLS, CDR2 YYNGEE. Here the CDR3 DNA reads TGTGCCAGCAGCGTAGGAGGGGGGGCTACTCAGACCCAGTACTTC. Translation gives CASSVGGGATQTQYF.

This clonotype was counted ten times or more. The chain couples TRBV20-1 to TRBJ2-1, with a tentative D call TRBD2 (7 bases). Trimming took off 4 bases at V and 8 bases at J, with 18 bases between the two ends. The CDR3 spans 14 residues. Germline values: CDR1 DFQATT, CDR2 SNEGSKA (reference sequence). The CDR3 loop is CSATIGGGDDEQFF. Written as DNA, the CDR3 is TGCAGTGCTACCATAGGGGGGGGCGACGATGAGCAGTTCTTC.